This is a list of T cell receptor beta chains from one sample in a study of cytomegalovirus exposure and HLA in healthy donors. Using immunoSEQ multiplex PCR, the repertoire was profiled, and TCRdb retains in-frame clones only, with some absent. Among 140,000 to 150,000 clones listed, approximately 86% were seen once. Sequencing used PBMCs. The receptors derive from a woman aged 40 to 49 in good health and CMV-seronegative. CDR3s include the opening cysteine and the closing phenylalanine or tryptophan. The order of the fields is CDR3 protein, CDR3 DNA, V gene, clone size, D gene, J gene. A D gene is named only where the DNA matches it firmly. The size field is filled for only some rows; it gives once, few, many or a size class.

CDR3: CASSNEGPGELFF
DNA: TGTGCCAGCAGCAACGAGGGTCCCGGGGAGCTGTTTTTT
V: TRBV6-6
size: NA
D: NA
J: TRBJ2-2

CDR3: CASSLAGGYSPLHF
DNA: TGCGCCAGCAGTTTGGCCGGGGGTTATTCACCCCTCCACTTT
V: TRBV5-1
size: NA
D: NA
J: TRBJ1-6

CDR3: CASSSAGVRTDTQYF
DNA: TGTGCCAGCAGCTCAGCGGGAGTAAGAACAGATACGCAGTATTTT
V: TRBV7-8
size: NA
D: TRBD2
J: TRBJ2-3

CDR3: CASSLEGAISYEQYF
DNA: TGTGCCAGCAGCTTAGAGGGGGCCATCTCCTACGAGCAGTACTTC
V: TRBV11-3
size: NA
D: NA
J: TRBJ2-7

CDR3: CASSLETGLLPGNEQFF
DNA: TGCGCCAGCAGCTTGGAGACAGGGCTCCTTCCGGGCAATGAGCAGTTCTTC
V: TRBV5-1
size: NA
D: TRBD1
J: TRBJ2-1

CDR3: CASSSPSGGANVLTF
DNA: TGTGCCAGCAGCTCTCCTAGCGGTGGGGCCAACGTCCTGACTTTC
V: TRBV11-2
size: once
D: TRBD2
J: TRBJ2-6

CDR3: CASSRQSSYEQYF
DNA: TGTGCCAGCAGCCGACAGAGCTCCTACGAGCAGTACTTC
V: TRBV7-9
size: NA
D: NA
J: TRBJ2-7

CDR3: CASRFSGTPYNEQFF
DNA: TGTGCCAGTAGGTTTAGCGGGACCCCCTACAATGAGCAGTTCTTC
V: TRBV19
size: NA
D: TRBD2
J: TRBJ2-1

CDR3: CASSSIRDREETQYF
DNA: TGCGCCAGCAGTAGTATCAGGGATCGGGAGGAGACCCAGTACTTC
V: TRBV10-1
size: NA
D: NA
J: TRBJ2-5

CDR3: CAISVRLAASYNEQFF
DNA: TGTGCCATCAGTGTCAGACTAGCGGCCTCCTACAATGAGCAGTTCTTC
V: TRBV10-3
size: NA
D: TRBD2
J: TRBJ2-1

CDR3: CASSGSGSGDEQFF
DNA: TGCGCCAGCAGTGGAAGCGGGAGCGGCGATGAGCAGTTCTTC
V: TRBV5-1
size: NA
D: TRBD2
J: TRBJ2-1

CDR3: CASSNQAGVGYNEQFF
DNA: TGTGCCAGCAGCAATCAAGCGGGAGTAGGCTACAATGAGCAGTTCTTC
V: TRBV7-2
size: NA
D: TRBD2
J: TRBJ2-1

CDR3: CASSAGDYMPTDTQYF
DNA: TGCGCCAGCAGTGCGGGGGACTATATGCCCACAGATACGCAGTATTTT
V: TRBV10-2
size: NA
D: TRBD2
J: TRBJ2-3

CDR3: CASSQNEQFF
DNA: TGTGCCAGCAGTCAAAATGAGCAGTTCTTC
V: TRBV7-9
size: NA
D: NA
J: TRBJ2-1

CDR3: CASGSAGSSYNEQFF
DNA: TGTGCCAGCGGGAGTGCGGGGAGCTCCTACAATGAGCAGTTCTTC
V: TRBV6-1
size: NA
D: NA
J: TRBJ2-1

CDR3: CASSIGGSGELFF
DNA: TGTGCCAGTAGTATTGGCGGGAGCGGGGAGCTGTTTTTT
V: TRBV19
size: NA
D: TRBD2
J: TRBJ2-2

CDR3: CASSRLGLAGQETQYF
DNA: TGTGCCAGCAGCCGCTTGGGACTAGCGGGTCAAGAGACCCAGTACTTC
V: TRBV5-4
size: NA
D: TRBD2
J: TRBJ2-5

CDR3: CAISDRDRNTGELFF
DNA: TGTGCCATCAGTGATCGGGACAGAAACACCGGGGAGCTGTTTTTT
V: TRBV10-3
size: NA
D: TRBD1
J: TRBJ2-2

CDR3: CASSDPGSLVGYTF
DNA: TGTGCCAGCAGTGACCCAGGGTCACTGGTTGGCTACACCTTC
V: TRBV25-1
size: NA
D: NA
J: TRBJ1-2

CDR3: CASSPGTLQETQYF
DNA: TGCGCCAGCAGCCCCGGGACTCTCCAAGAGACCCAGTACTTC
V: TRBV5-1
size: NA
D: NA
J: TRBJ2-5

CDR3: CASRFEGRYEQYF
DNA: TGTGCCAGCAGGTTCGAGGGCAGATACGAGCAGTACTTC
V: TRBV27
size: NA
D: NA
J: TRBJ2-7

CDR3: CASSFGQAPNEKLFF
DNA: TGTGCCAGCAGCTTCGGACAGGCACCTAATGAAAAACTGTTTTTT
V: TRBV7-9
size: NA
D: TRBD1
J: TRBJ1-4